This entry features one T cell receptor beta chain sequence. The target of this receptor is not known. The sample holds no much larger clone one base away, and base qualities are not on file. TCRbeta CDR3 regions were amplified from genomic DNA by means of the immunoSEQ Assay, a bias-controlled multiplex PCR. On the authors' methods: Nucleated cell counts per sample were estimated from amplification of reference gene primers within the assay. To quantify the absolute abundance of each unique TCRbeta CDR3 rearrangement, sequence reads were collapsed and filtered. For each sample, productive Simpson clonality was calculated as the square root of Simpson's diversity index over productive rearrangements. TCRdb obtained this table from immuneACCESS and retained in-frame rearrangements with V and J assigned. These tables miss some clones; where compared with another copy, unresolved V genes account for less than half of the shortfall, and the remainder is unexplained. The V and J calls and clone size come from that table; D and trimming were worked out from the DNA. The table for this sample lists about 130,000 clones; over 75% of them were counted only once. The top ten clonotypes cover 27% of the sample.

The collaborating institutions used their own protocols to collect whole blood in K2EDTA tubes. For TCRbeta analysis, collaborators shipped samples as frozen whole blood, isolated PBMCs, or DNA extracted from either of those sample types. The data were taken from a study of blood T cell repertoires in COVID-19 (TCRdb year 2020). For the wider study: Samples covering the acute and convalescent phases of COVID-19 were provided by collaborators in the United States, Italy and Spain. The material from the prospective study consisted of cDNA or gDNA derived from T cells, B-cell-depleted T cells, or PBMCs. Subjects who had been exposed to COVID-19, were actively infected with it, or had recovered from it provided the deeply sampled blood TCRbeta repertoires that made up the dataset. A freely available public database, intended as a resource for researchers studying the immune response to SARS-CoV-2, is where the repertoires were released. Samples came from the ongoing ImmuneRACE study (first 160 participants) plus 1,254 subjects from 6 global collaborators. Nearly every sample came with metadata listing a de-identified subject ID, COVID-19 status, age in years and sex. HLA class I and class II types, where available, came from metadata supplied by the sample provider rather than from assay-based typing.

What the work shows at the level of the full study, not this receptor alone: Clinical and demographic metadata were provided uncurated, with the amount varying by source and participant.

The CDR3 spans 16 residues, from the cysteine through the phenylalanine. Only the CDR3 DNA is retained, 48 bases long and in frame from the first base. Trimmed from V: 3 bases; trimmed from J: 0 bases; junction bases lacking a gene match: 8. As encoded in the germline V gene (reference sequence), CDR1 is DFQATT while CDR2 is SNEGSKA. The sequence joins TRBV20-1 to TRBJ1-3, with 7 bases matching TRBD1. The specimen was peripheral blood. This TCR came from an elderly woman with acute or convalescent COVID-19. The bases read TGCAGTGCTAGTGGCACAGGGGCTAGCTCTGGAAACACCATATATTTT. Its protein is CSASGTGASSGNTIYF.